The 18 T cell receptor beta chains presented below share a single source sample, sequenced in a study of vaccination effects on CD4 cells after COVID-19. Using immunoSEQ multiplex PCR, the repertoire was profiled, and TCRdb retains in-frame clones only, with some absent. Here the sample spans tens of thousands of clones, about 60% being singletons. No antigen has been identified for these receptors. Expansion of antigen-specific CD4+ T cells with viral peptide pools was carried out by the ViraFEST assay before sequencing. The culture ran for 10 days before CD4+ T cells were isolated. None of these healthy vaccinees had been infected with SARS-CoV-2 before vaccination. The material sequenced was CD4+ T cells from PBMCs cultured with HCoV-OC43 spike peptides, taken before COVID-19 vaccination. Subset of the sample: HCoV-OC43 spike overlapping peptide pool stimulation. The receptors were sampled from a human donor who received a COVID-19 vaccine.

This clone was counted a few times. V usage is TRBV3-1 (or the pseudogene TRBV3-2) and J usage is TRBJ1-1; D is uncertain. Germline V gene data show CDR1 as LGHDT and CDR2 as YNNKEL (reference sequence). Trimming pared 5 bases from V and 6 bases from J, leaving 10 bases between. The CDR3 extends over 12 amino acids. The CDR3 reads CASSNQEAEAFF. Written as DNA, the CDR3 is TGTGCCAGCAGCAACCAGGAGGCTGAAGCTTTCTTT.

The CDR3 here is CASSRTPGANVLTF. The DNA for the CDR3 is TGTGCCAGCAGTCGGACCCCTGGGGCCAACGTCCTGACTTTC. This chain links TRBV6-5 with TRBJ2-6; no clear D gene. Trimming took off 5 bases at V and 2 bases at J, with 7 bases between the two ends. The CDR3 sequence is 14 residues long. Germline V gene data show CDR1 as MNHEY and CDR2 as SVGAGI.

This clone was counted a few times. The chain couples TRBV6-4 to TRBJ2-7; 11 bases fit TRBD2. The junction had 0 bases not matched to a gene; V was cut back by 2 bases and J by 0 bases. Germline-derived CDR1 and CDR2 are MRHNA and SNTAGT. The length of the CDR3 is 15 residues. The CDR3 protein is CASSDGTSGSYEQYF. CDR3 bases: TGTGCCAGCAGTGACGGGACTAGCGGCTCCTACGAGCAGTACTTC.

This clone was seen a few times. The J gene is TRBJ2-7, the V gene TRBV10-3; the D gene is possibly TRBD1 (6 bases). This CDR3 is built from 11 residues. Germline V gene sequence: CDR1 ENHRY, CDR2 SYGVKD. V was cut by 5 bases and J by 8 bases, with 10 bases left in between. In DNA, the CDR3 is TGTGCCATCAGTTATACAGGGCAGCAGTACTTC. Amino acid sequence: CAISYTGQQYF.

This chain uses TRBV6-6 with TRBJ1-1; perhaps TRBD1 as D (5 bases). The V gene's germline CDR1 is MNHNY and CDR2 SVGAGI (reference sequence). The CDR3 runs to 15 residues. V was shortened by 7 bases and J by 1 base, with 16 bases between the two germline ends. The CDR3: CASKGASFTNTEAFF. In nucleotides, the CDR3 is TGTGCCAGCAAAGGGGCGAGTTTTACGAACACTGAAGCTTTCTTT.

CDR3 bases: TGTGCCAGCAGCTTAGTGGGGTACACTGAAGCTTTCTTT. Protein product: CASSLVGYTEAFF. The genes are TRBV7-2 and TRBJ1-1; unclear D gene. Trimming pared 1 base from V and 3 bases from J, leaving 6 bases between. The CDR3 has 13 residues. Germline lookup yields CDR1 SGHTA and CDR2 FQGNSA.

This sequence joins TRBV9 and TRBJ1-3; unclear D gene. Germline V gene lookup returns CDR1 SGDLS and CDR2 YYNGEE. CDR3 length: 15 residues. Trimming took off 0 bases at V and 0 bases at J, with 7 bases between the two ends. CDR3 protein: CASSVEWNSGNTIYF. The CDR3 DNA reads as TGTGCCAGCAGCGTAGAATGGAACTCTGGAAACACCATATATTTT. The complete variable domain, with remaining parts taken from reference TRBV9 and TRBJ1-3, reads DSGVTQTPKHLITATGQRVTLRCSPRSGDLSVYWYQQSLDQGLQFLIQYYNGEERAKGNILERFSAQQFPDLHSELNLSSLELGDSALYFCASSVEWNSGNTIYFGEGSWLTVV.

The chain carries TRBV24-1 and TRBJ2-5; D remains unclear. Trimming stripped 2 bases from V and 2 bases from J, with 8 bases between. The CDR3 sequence is 14 residues long. CDR1 KGHDR and CDR2 SFDVKD come from the germline V gene. The CDR3 region is CATSDWNVQETQYF. The DNA of the CDR3 is TGTGCCACCAGTGATTGGAACGTTCAAGAGACCCAGTACTTC.

This clone came up a few times. The rearrangement joins TRBV19 to TRBJ1-5; TRBD1 might be the D (6 bases). The V and J ends lost 6 bases and 3 bases respectively, with 15 bases between them. The germline V gene encodes CDR1 LNHDA and CDR2 SQIVND (reference sequence). CDR3 length: 15 residues. CDR3 region: CASSLIGGANQPQHF. For the CDR3, the DNA is TGTGCCAGTAGCCTCATTGGGGGGGCCAATCAGCCCCAGCATTTT.

The chain links TRBV7-9 to TRBJ2-7; TRBD1 is a possible D gene (6 bases). The CDR3 is 14 amino acids. V lost 2 bases and J lost 5, with 13 bases in between. The germline CDR1 and CDR2 sequences are SEHNR and FQNEAQ (reference sequence). DNA for the CDR3: TGTGCCAGCAGCTTAATGCGGACAGTCGACGAGCAGTACTTC. Translated, it gives CASSLMRTVDEQYF. Variable domain in full (rest from reference TRBV7-9 and TRBJ2-7): DTGVSQNPRHKITKRGQNVTFRCDPISEHNRLYWYRQTLGQGPEFLTYFQNEAQLEKSRLLSDRFSAERPKGSFSTLEIQRTEQGDSAMYLCASSLMRTVDEQYFGPGTRLTVT.

The chain has TRBV12-5 and TRBJ2-5, with 7 bases aligning to TRBD1. After removal of 5 bases from V and 2 bases from J, the junction contained 8 bases not matched to a gene. The CDR3 runs to 15 residues. The germline gives CDR1 LGHNT, CDR2 FRNRAP. CDR3 DNA sequence: TGTGCTAGTGGTGACTTGACAGGGCAGCAAGAGACCCAGTACTTC. It specifies CASGDLTGQQETQYF.

V gene TRBV5-1 combines with J gene TRBJ1-4; TRBD1 matches 8 bases. The CDR3 has 16 residues. V gave up 0 bases and J gave up 8 bases; unmatched junction bases: 9. Germline CDR1 SGHRS, CDR2 YFSETQ. CDR3 in amino acids: CASSLGSGGPGEKLFF. The CDR3 DNA reads TGCGCCAGCAGCTTGGGTTCAGGGGGCCCGGGGGAAAAACTGTTTTTT.

J is TRBJ2-1 and V is TRBV4-1; no reliable D call. The CDR3 covers 15 residues. CDR1 is MGHRA, CDR2 YSYEKL, per germline. With 1 base removed from V and 4 bases from J, the gap between germline ends came to 11 bases. The CDR3 here is CASSQVLPGYNEQFF. The CDR3 DNA is TGCGCCAGCAGCCAAGTGCTCCCTGGGTACAATGAGCAGTTCTTC.

This rearrangement joins TRBV5-4 to TRBJ1-1; D remains unclear. The CDR3 consists of 14 residues. The V end was cut by 4 bases, the J end by 3 bases, with 13 bases between. Germline CDR1 and CDR2: SGHNT and YYREEE (reference sequence). The CDR3 DNA follows: TGTGCCAGCAGCCCGACATATCTGGACACTGAAGCTTTCTTT. It yields the protein CASSPTYLDTEAFF.

The V and J genes are TRBV12-3 or TRBV12-4 and TRBJ2-4; no clear D gene. Trimming removed 1 base at V and 7 bases at J, with 8 bases between. CDR3 length: 13 residues. Written as DNA, the CDR3 is TGTGCCAGCAGTTTAGGGTCTGGGAACATTCAGTACTTC. It is translated as CASSLGSGNIQYF.

This chain links TRBV6-1 with TRBJ1-4, with 10 bases fitting TRBD1. CDR1 is MNHNS and CDR2 is SASEGT in the germline V gene. The CDR3 is 16 residues long. V shed 4 bases and J 7 bases; nucleotides not matched to a gene: 9. The CDR3 sequence: CASSGALGTGVEKLFF. The CDR3 DNA reads as TGTGCCAGCAGTGGGGCCCTTGGGACAGGGGTTGAAAAACTGTTTTTT.

This clone was seen only once. This sequence joins TRBV9 and TRBJ1-2; D ambiguous. The CDR3 runs 14 residues. Germline loops: CDR1 SGDLS, CDR2 YYNGEE. Deletions cut 0 bases from V and 8 bases from J, with 14 bases between. For the CDR3, the DNA is TGTGCCAGCAGCGTAGATCCGTCAGGCGGCGGCTACACCTTC. As protein: CASSVDPSGGGYTF.

The chain is built from TRBV27 and TRBJ2-2, with D unclear. CDR3 length: 14 residues. The V gene's germline CDR1 is MNHEY and CDR2 SMNVEV (reference sequence). V lost 5 bases and J 6 bases, leaving 13 bases between the germline ends. CDR3 residues: CASSPSTPPGELFF. Written as DNA, the CDR3 is TGTGCCAGCAGTCCATCCACGCCTCCCGGGGAGCTGTTTTTT.